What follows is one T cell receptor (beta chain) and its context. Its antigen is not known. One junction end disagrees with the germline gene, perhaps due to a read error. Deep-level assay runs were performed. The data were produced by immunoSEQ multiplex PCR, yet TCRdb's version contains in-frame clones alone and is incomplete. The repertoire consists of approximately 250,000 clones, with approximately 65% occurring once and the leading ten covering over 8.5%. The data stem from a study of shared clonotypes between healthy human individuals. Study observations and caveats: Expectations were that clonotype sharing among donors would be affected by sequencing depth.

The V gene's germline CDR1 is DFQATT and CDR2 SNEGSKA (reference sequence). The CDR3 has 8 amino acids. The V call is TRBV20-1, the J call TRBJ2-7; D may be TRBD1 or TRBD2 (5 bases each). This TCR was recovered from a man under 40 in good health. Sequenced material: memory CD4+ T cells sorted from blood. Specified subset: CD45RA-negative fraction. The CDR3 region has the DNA TGCAGTGCTAGAGGGGACCACTTC. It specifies CSARGDHF.